This T cell receptor beta chain was recovered during a study of T cells in Graves' hyperthyroidism and ophthalmopathy. Study-wide results and caveats: Before onset, by a median of approximately 6.8 months, the model predicted ophthalmopathy.

In its sample, this clonotype was seen a few times. Its antigen remains unidentified. The V gene lost 3 bases and the J gene lost 3 bases, with 11 bases spanning the gap. The CDR3 is 14 amino acids. In germline, CDR1 is MNHEY, CDR2 SMNVEV (reference sequence). PBMCs were collected from an approximately 10 ml volume of fresh peripheral blood. RNA transcripts gave rise to amplified TCR beta CDR3 regions. TCR CDR3 underwent first-round RT-PCR with the HTBI primer set. TCRdb recomputed calls from the multiplex PCR reads with MiXCR, one row per CDR3 protein. The sample contains around 340,000 distinct CDR3 sequences, roughly 20% of which appear only once.

Sequenced: blood. The chain uses TRBV27 and TRBJ1-1, with D tentatively TRBD1 (5 bases). This receptor was identified in a woman aged 35 to 49 with Graves' ophthalmopathy. The CDR3 region is CASSFAREYTEAFF. The CDR3 nucleotides are TGTGCCAGCAGTTTCGCCAGGGAATACACTGAAGCTTTCTTT.